The present TCR beta chain was sequenced within a study of blood T cell repertoires in COVID-19. As originally analysed: By means of reference gene primer amplification, nucleated cell counts were estimated. The repertoire was sequenced with immunoSEQ multiplex PCR; TCRdb's copy has only in-frame clones and lacks some. That table is the source of V, J and clone size, and D and trimming were worked out from the DNA. This sample has 200,000 or so clones, with about 80% found just once. The germline V gene has CDR1 SGHTA and CDR2 FQGNSA. The length of the CDR3 is 16 residues. V lost 2 bases to trimming and J lost 6 bases, with 14 bases between them. Cohort allocation depended upon clinical history that participants reported. Recovered status in Cohort 3 required two negative PCRs, clearance, or symptom resolution.

Input material: PBMCs or T cells enriched from blood (not recorded which). The receptor was isolated from a man aged 35 to 55 who had recovered from COVID-19. This rearrangement joins TRBV7-2 to TRBJ1-6, with D tentatively TRBD1 (6 bases). The CDR3 DNA reads as TGTGCCAGCAGCTTAACGCGCGGCAGGGGTAATTCACCCCTCCACTTT. Its translation: CASSLTRGRGNSPLHF.